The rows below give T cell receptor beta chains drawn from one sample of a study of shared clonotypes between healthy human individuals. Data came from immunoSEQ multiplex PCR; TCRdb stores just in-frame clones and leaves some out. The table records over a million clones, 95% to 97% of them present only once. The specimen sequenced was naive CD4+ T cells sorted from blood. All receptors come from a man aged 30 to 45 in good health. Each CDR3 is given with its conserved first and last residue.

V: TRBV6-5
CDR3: CASSAGQISYEQYF

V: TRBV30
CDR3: CAWHRDRYNEQFF

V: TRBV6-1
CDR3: CASPNRGDTGELFF

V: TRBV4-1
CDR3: CASSQHRQGTGELFF

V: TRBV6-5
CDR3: CASSYSGTPGETQYF

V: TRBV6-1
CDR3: CASSETPLDVYNEQFF

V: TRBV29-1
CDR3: CSVDELVTDTQYF

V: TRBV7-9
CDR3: CASSPPVERPQYF

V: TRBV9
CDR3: CASSTRTSGFYNEQFF

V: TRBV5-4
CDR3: CASSLGLLGVAKNTGELFF

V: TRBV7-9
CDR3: CASSTGQGGTGELFF

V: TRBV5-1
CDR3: CASSYESPSGRPHNEQFF

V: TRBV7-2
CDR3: CASSSGGYSGNTIYF